The entry that follows covers one T cell receptor beta chain sequence. It has no known antigen specificity. Base-call qualities are not available, and no considerably larger clone is one nucleotide away. The data were taken from a study of T cell responses to AZD1222 COVID-19 vaccine (dated by TCRdb to the early 2020s). Regarding the complete study: TCR sequencing covered fewer than 250 trial participants: some 210 given two doses of AZD1222 and about 26 given two doses of MenACWY control vaccine. Trial participants were enrolled into age subgroups of 18-55, 56-69 and 70-plus years, which contained approximately 150, 30 and 60 TCR-sequenced participants, respectively. The study at large found these results: Conclusions about previously exposed vaccinees are limited, since just a handful of AZD1222 recipients were seropositive for SARS-CoV-2 at baseline. After two AZD1222 doses, spike-specific TCR breadth and depth were significantly higher than at day 0 and than in MenACWY recipients. Because no day 14 peak-response samples were available, repertoires were characterized only after the peak T cell response. Most participants were white British and females outnumbered males, and the authors suggested that clonal diversity may have been underestimated. In the small 56-69-year group, the increase in depth fell short of significance, most likely because of low power. CD4 TCRs associated with the vaccine covered the entire spike protein, and the dominant responses were in regions 160-218 and 743-854. Epitopes outside the regions mutated in the B.1.351 and B.1.1.7 variants were reportedly recognized by nearly half of the unique spike-specific TCRs.

The CDR3 regions of human TCRbeta chains were subjected to immunosequencing. The published analysis was carried out like this. Repertoire TCRs were matched against a reference library of SARS-CoV-2-specific TCRs generated with the MIRA antigen-specificity platform. Breadth meant the fraction of unique TCRs that were SARS-CoV-2-associated, whereas depth meant the fraction of total T cells that were SARS-CoV-2-associated. Using the MIRA data, every spike-specific TCR was mapped to the spike region that the TCR reacted to and assigned to either a CD4 or a CD8 class. Log10-transformed breadth and depth values were compared by one-way ANOVA with Sidak's multiple comparisons tests. TCRdb retrieved this table from immuneACCESS and kept in-frame rearrangements only. Not all clones are present; in checked studies, unresolved V genes account for under half, and no reason is known for the remainder. V and J calls and clone size are given by that table; D and trimming were obtained from the DNA. The sample table contains about 140,000 clones; only one count was recorded for 90% of them. The biggest ten clones account for about 6.5% of the sample.

Sample time point, as interpreted from the label and publication: about 28 days (+/-7) after the second vaccine dose. AZD1222 recipients with second doses at about 4 weeks or about 12 weeks were pooled, because spike-specific TCR depth and breadth did not differ between schedules. Samples from vaccinated people were obtained from the UK trials COV001 and COV002, which included a single-blind randomized controlled phase 2/3 trial of AZD1222 (ChAdOx1 nCoV-19) in healthy adults. For TCRbeta chain sequencing, PBMC samples from trial participants were taken at day 0 and at day 28 after the second dose. Reading from cysteine to phenylalanine, the CDR3 counts 15 amino acids. Solely the CDR3 DNA is kept, with 45 bases framed from the first base. V is cut back by 4 bases and J by 6 bases, with 4 bases in the junction unmatched. The germline V gene specifies MDHEN as CDR1 and SYDVKM as CDR2.

The source was peripheral blood, collected 28 days after the second AZD1222 dose. The origin of this receptor is an adult who received the AZD1222 COVID-19 vaccine. The chain is made from TRBV28 and TRBJ2-4; TRBD2 aligns with 12 central bases. The CDR3 here reads CASSSSGRAGNIQYF. In nucleotides, the sequence is TGTGCCAGCAGTTCTAGCGGGAGGGCCGGAAACATTCAGTACTTC.